This T cell receptor beta chain came from a study of memory B cells and T cells in multiple sclerosis. General observations from the study: Clone-set sizes differed between compartments, so shared clonotype counts needed normalization.

Of note for this clone: What it binds is not known.

Germline V gene data show CDR1 as LNHNV and CDR2 as YYDKDF (reference sequence). The CDR3 extends over 13 amino acids. Trimming stripped 1 base from V and 8 bases from J, with 9 bases between. Stimulus-free culture yielded autoproliferating CFSE-dim and non-proliferating CFSE-high T cells, each sequenced separately. Fewer than 65 million CFSE-labeled PBMCs were cultured 7 days unstimulated, then replicate wells were pooled. PBMCs were labeled with approximately 0.5 uM CFSE and cultured without exogenous stimuli. Using immunoSEQ multiplex PCR, the repertoire was profiled, and TCRdb retains in-frame clones only, with some absent. The table has some 11,000 clones, roughly 81% seen once.

The V call is TRBV15, the J call TRBJ2-1, with D possibly being TRBD1 or TRBD2 (5 bases each). The sequencing input was PBMCs from blood kept in culture. The clonotype was recovered from a human donor with multiple sclerosis. The CDR3 loop is CATSRGGTDEQFF. The CDR3, as DNA: TGTGCCACCAGCAGAGGGGGGACCGATGAGCAGTTCTTC.